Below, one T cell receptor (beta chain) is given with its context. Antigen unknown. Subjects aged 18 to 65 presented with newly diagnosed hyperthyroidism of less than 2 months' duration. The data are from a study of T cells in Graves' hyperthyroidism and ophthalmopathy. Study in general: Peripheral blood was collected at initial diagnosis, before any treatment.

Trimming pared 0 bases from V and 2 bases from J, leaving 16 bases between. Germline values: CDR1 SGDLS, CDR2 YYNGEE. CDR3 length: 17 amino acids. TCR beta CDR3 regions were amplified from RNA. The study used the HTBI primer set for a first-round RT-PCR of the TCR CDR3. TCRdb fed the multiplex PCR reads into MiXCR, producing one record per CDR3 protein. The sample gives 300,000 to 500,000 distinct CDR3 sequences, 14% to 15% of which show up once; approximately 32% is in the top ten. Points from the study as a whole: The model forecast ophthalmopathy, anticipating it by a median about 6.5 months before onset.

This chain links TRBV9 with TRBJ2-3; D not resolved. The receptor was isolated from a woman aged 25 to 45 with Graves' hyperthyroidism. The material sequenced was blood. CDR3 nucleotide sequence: TGTGCCAGCAGCGTAGCGGTACAAAGGTCAAACACAGATACGCAGTATTTT. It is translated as CASSVAVQRSNTDTQYF. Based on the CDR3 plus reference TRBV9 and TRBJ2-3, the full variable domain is DSGVTQTPKHLITATGQRVTLRCSPRSGDLSVYWYQQSLDQGLQFLIQYYNGEERAKGNILERFSAQQFPDLHSELNLSSLELGDSALYFCASSVAVQRSNTDTQYFGPGTRLTVL.